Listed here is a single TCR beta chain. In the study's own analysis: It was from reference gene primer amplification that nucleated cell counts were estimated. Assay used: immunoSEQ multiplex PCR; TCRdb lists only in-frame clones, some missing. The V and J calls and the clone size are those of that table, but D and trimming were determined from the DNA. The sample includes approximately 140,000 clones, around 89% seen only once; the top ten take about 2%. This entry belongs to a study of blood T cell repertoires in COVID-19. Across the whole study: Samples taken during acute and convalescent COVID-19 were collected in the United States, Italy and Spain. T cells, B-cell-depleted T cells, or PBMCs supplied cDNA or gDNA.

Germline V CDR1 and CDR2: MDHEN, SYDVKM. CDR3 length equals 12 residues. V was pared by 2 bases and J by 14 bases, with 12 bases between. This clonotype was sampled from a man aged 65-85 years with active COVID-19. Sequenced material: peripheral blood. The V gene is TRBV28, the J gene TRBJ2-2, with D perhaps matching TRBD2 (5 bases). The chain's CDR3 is CASSLRVAGLFF. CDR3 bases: TGTGCCAGCAGTTTAAGGGTGGCGGGTCTGTTTTTT. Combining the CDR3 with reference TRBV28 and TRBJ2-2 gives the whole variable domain DVKVTQSSRYLVKRTGEKVFLECVQDMDHENMFWYRQDPGLGLRLIYFSYDVKMKEKGDIPEGYSVSREKKERFSLILESASTNQTSMYLCASSLRVAGLFFGEGSRLTVL.